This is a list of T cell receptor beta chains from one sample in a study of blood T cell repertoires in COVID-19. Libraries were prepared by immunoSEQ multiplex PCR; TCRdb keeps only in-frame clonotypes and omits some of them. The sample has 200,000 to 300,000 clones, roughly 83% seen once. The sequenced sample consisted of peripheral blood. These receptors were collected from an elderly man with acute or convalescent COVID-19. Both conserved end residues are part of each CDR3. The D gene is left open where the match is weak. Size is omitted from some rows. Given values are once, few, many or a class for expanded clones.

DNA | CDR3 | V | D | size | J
TGTGCCAGCAGCCAAAACCCGGGACTAGCGTCAGATACGCAGTATTTT | CASSQNPGLASDTQYF | TRBV7-6 | TRBD2 | . | TRBJ2-3
TGTGCCAGCAGTGAAACGACAGGGGATGAAGCTTTCTTT | CASSETTGDEAFF | TRBV2 | TRBD1 | . | TRBJ1-1
TGTGCCAGCAGCTCCGGGACAAAACTCTACGAGCAGTACTTC | CASSSGTKLYEQYF | TRBV11-2 | . | . | TRBJ2-7
TGTGCCAGCGGGACAGTGGGTAACTATGGCTACACCTTC | CASGTVGNYGYTF | TRBV19 | TRBD1 | few | TRBJ1-2
TGTGCCAGCAGCCAAGAAGGGGCCTATGGCTACACCTTC | CASSQEGAYGYTF | TRBV3-1/TRBV3-2 | . | . | TRBJ1-2
TGTGCCAGCAGTTCTCTGGCGGGAGGGTCCTACAATGAGCAGTTCTTC | CASSSLAGGSYNEQFF | TRBV6-5 | TRBD2 | . | TRBJ2-1
TGTGCCAGCAGCTTATCGGCGGTCAGGGGATATTACGAGCAGTACTTC | CASSLSAVRGYYEQYF | TRBV11-2 | . | . | TRBJ2-7
TGCAGTGCTAGTCCGGGACAGTATAATTCACCCCTCCACTTT | CSASPGQYNSPLHF | TRBV20-1 | TRBD1 | . | TRBJ1-6
TGTGCCAGCAGCTTATACGAGGGCGACAATCAGCCCCAGCATTTT | CASSLYEGDNQPQHF | TRBV7-2 | . | . | TRBJ1-5
TGCGCCAGCAGCACCGGACAGGGTTACTCTGGAAACACCATATATTTT | CASSTGQGYSGNTIYF | TRBV5-1 | TRBD1 | . | TRBJ1-3
TGTGCCAGCAGCCAAGGTGGCATCCACGAGCAGTACTTC | CASSQGGIHEQYF | TRBV3-1/TRBV3-2 | . | . | TRBJ2-7
TGTGCCAGCTCACCAAGGAGGGCCGGGACAGATACGCAGTATTTT | CASSPRRAGTDTQYF | TRBV18 | . | . | TRBJ2-3
TGCGCCAGCAGCTTTGGGACTAGCGGGAATTTGGAGACCCAGTACTTC | CASSFGTSGNLETQYF | TRBV5-1 | TRBD2 | . | TRBJ2-5
TGTGCCAGCAGTCTCCGAGGGGGCGGTGACTCACCCCTCCACTTT | CASSLRGGGDSPLHF | TRBV28 | TRBD1 | . | TRBJ1-6
TGTGCCAGCAGTGAAGTTAGGGGTGGCTACACCTTC | CASSEVRGGYTF | TRBV6-1 | . | . | TRBJ1-2
TGTGCCAGCAGCCTCGGGGGGGCAGGGGGATATGACTATGGCTACACCTTC | CASSLGGAGGYDYGYTF | TRBV21-1 | . | few | TRBJ1-2
TGTGCCAGCTCACCACGGACAGGGGAGAACACTGAAGCTTTCTTT | CASSPRTGENTEAFF | TRBV18 | TRBD1 | . | TRBJ1-1
TGTGCCAGCAGCTTAACGCTCAGTGCAGATACGCAGTATTTT | CASSLTLSADTQYF | TRBV7-3 | . | . | TRBJ2-3
TGTGCCAGCAGTCCCTGGGACATCCTCAAGGGCAATGAGCAGTTCTTC | CASSPWDILKGNEQFF | TRBV28 | . | . | TRBJ2-1
TGTGCCAGCAGTAGGGGACAACACAATCAGCCCCAGCATTTT | CASSRGQHNQPQHF | TRBV6-2/TRBV6-3 | . | . | TRBJ1-5
TGTGCCTGGGAACTAGCGGGGGGACTGGAGCAGTACTTC | CAWELAGGLEQYF | TRBV30 | TRBD2 | once | TRBJ2-7
TGTGCCAGCAGCGTAGGACAGGGGGACGGCACAGATACGCAGTATTTT | CASSVGQGDGTDTQYF | TRBV9 | TRBD1 | . | TRBJ2-3
TGTGCCAGCAGTCCCGCAGGGGGCCGAGGAGAGACCCAGTACTTC | CASSPAGGRGETQYF | TRBV6-6 | TRBD1 | . | TRBJ2-5
TGTGCCAGCTCACCACGGGACACTGAGAACACTGAAGCTTTCTTT | CASSPRDTENTEAFF | TRBV18 | . | . | TRBJ1-1
TGTGCCAGCAGTCCGGAGACAGGCCTCTTACAGTTCTTC | CASSPETGLLQFF | TRBV6-4 | . | . | TRBJ2-1
TGTGCCAGCAGCTCGACCTTGGGGACAGGGGGAGAAGCTTTCTTT | CASSSTLGTGGEAFF | TRBV7-2 | TRBD1 | . | TRBJ1-1
TGTGCCAGCAGCTCATTACCCCAGGGATTCAGCAATCAGCCCCAGCATTTT | CASSSLPQGFSNQPQHF | TRBV5-8 | . | . | TRBJ1-5